This T cell receptor beta chain comes out of a study of blood T cell repertoires in COVID-19. Whole-study context: Acute and convalescent COVID-19 samples came from the United States, Italy and Spain. Sample material is recorded as cDNA or gDNA derived from T cells, B-cell-depleted T cells, or PBMCs.

As handled by the study authors: For nucleated cells, counts were estimated from reference gene primer amplification. The protocol was immunoSEQ multiplex PCR, while the TCRdb copy is restricted to in-frame clones and leaves out a portion. That table gives V, J and clone size, and the DNA gave D and trimming. The data hold 150,000 to 200,000 clones, with 80% to 90% observed a single time. The V and J ends lost 0 bases and 5 bases respectively, with 13 bases between them. Germline CDR1 MNHEY, CDR2 SVGAGI. The CDR3 consists of 15 residues. This TCR derives from a man aged 55 to 69 with acute or convalescent COVID-19. Sample: peripheral blood. J is TRBJ1-2 and V is TRBV6-5, with a weak D call TRBD1 (5 bases). This CDR3 reads CASSYSTREGYGYTF. The CDR3 nucleotides read TGTGCCAGCAGTTACTCGACCAGGGAGGGATATGGCTACACCTTC.